The T cell receptor beta chain described here comes from a study of spatial heterogeneity in lung cancer. Turning to the study itself: Each time, sequencing found more beta-chain sequences than alpha-chain sequences. There were, on average, more than eight raw-read appearances for each unique TCR and UMI combination.

There are a few counts of this clonotype. Its antigen is currently unknown. The time point: sample taken at primary tumor resection. Sequencing of whole RNA from tumor, nontumor lung or frozen PBMC involved no sorting. Each TCR cDNA molecule carried a unique molecular identifier. TCRdb processed the 5' RACE reads anew with MiXCR; each CDR3 protein has one entry. The sample contains 90,000 or so distinct CDR3 sequences, about 9.4% of which appear only once. Overall study findings and caveats: At tumor resection, ubiquitous expanded TCRs were detected in blood more often than later.

Germline values: CDR1 ENHRY, CDR2 SYGVKD. The CDR3 runs 15 residues. V was pared by 4 bases and J by 3 bases, with 5 bases of the junction left unmatched. The sample in question was PBMCs, obtained at surgery. The sequence derives from a male donor with early-stage non-small cell lung cancer. The chain is built from TRBV10-3 and TRBJ2-3; 9 bases align to TRBD2. The CDR3 DNA follows: TGTGCCATCAGTGGAGGCGGGGGGGCGACAGATACGCAGTATTTT. Its protein product is CAISGGGGATDTQYF.